The present T cell receptor (beta chain) was sequenced within a study of blood T cell repertoires in COVID-19. Sequenced by immunoSEQ multiplex PCR; TCRdb stores in-frame clones only, minus some. Of under 300,000 clones in the sample, around four fifths are singletons; the top ten hold just under 6.5%. V gave up 4 bases and J gave up 5 bases; unmatched junction bases: 7. This CDR3 is 16 amino acids long. The V gene's germline CDR1 is SGHNT and CDR2 YYREEE (reference sequence). The chain employs TRBV5-4 and TRBJ2-3; 13 bases agree with TRBD2. Material: peripheral blood. The origin of this receptor is an older woman with active or convalescent COVID-19. The CDR3 sequence: CASSHQLAGGQDTQYF. Written as DNA, the CDR3 is TGTGCCAGCAGCCACCAACTAGCGGGGGGGCAAGATACGCAGTATTTT.